This TCR beta chain derives from a study of CXCR3-negative and CXCR3-positive naive CD8 T cells. Regarding the study as a whole: TRB CDR3s were more hydrophobic in CXCR3-positive than in CXCR3-negative naive cells.

Per germline, CDR1 LGHNA and CDR2 YNFKEQ. CDR3 length: 12 residues. UMI-labeled 5' RACE yielded the TRB cDNA libraries. From the 5' RACE reads, TCRdb lists one entry per CDR3 protein and no DNA. The sample totals 150,000 or so distinct CDR3 sequences. On this clonotype: Its specificity is not known.

This chain joins TRBV4-2 and TRBJ2-3. The source material was naive CXCR3+ CD8+ T cells from blood. Subset noted: CD45RO-CCR7+CD27+CD95- naive CD8+ T cells expressing CXCR3 (TNR3+). This receptor was obtained from a human donor in good health. Some clones in this sample may be carry-over from other donors' samples. CDR3 loop: CASSQHTDTQYF.